This T cell receptor beta chain was sequenced during a study of blood T cell repertoires in COVID-19. About the study: The United States, Italy and Spain provided the acute and convalescent COVID-19 samples.

Methods used by the authors: Nucleated cell number was recorded as an estimate derived from reference gene primer amplification. This table comes from immunoSEQ multiplex PCR, and its TCRdb copy is limited to in-frame clones, with some not included. Clone size and the V and J calls come from that table; the DNA yielded D and trimming. The sample comprises fewer than 120,000 clones, around three quarters of which are singletons, and 7.6% rests with the top ten. V lost 0 bases and J lost 6, with 12 bases in between. Germline CDR1 and CDR2: LGHNA and YSLEER. The CDR3 length is 14 residues. The TCR comes from a woman in her sixties or seventies with acute or convalescent COVID-19. The rearrangement links TRBV4-3 to TRBJ2-7; D perhaps matches TRBD1 (5 bases). Sequenced: peripheral blood. CDR3 DNA sequence: TGCGCCAGCAGCCAAGATAGCCAGGGCGGCGAGCAGTACTTC. Translating it yields CASSQDSQGGEQYF.